A few counts support the clone carrying this TCR beta chain. Its antigen is unidentified. The sample's treatment: some 20 received Ad26.COV2.S at low or high dose, single or two shots; several received placebo; per-sample allocation not given. Sampling was done on day 63 after the first vaccine or placebo injection. These data belong to a study of Ad26.COV2.S vaccination and SARS-CoV-2 variants. Study at large: The donor participated in the COV1001 trial, in its Ad26.COV2.S arm. Once, or twice with 56 days between doses, Ad26.COV2.S was given intramuscularly. Findings and limits, study-wide: Non-spike TCR breadth did not differ much between vaccine and placebo recipients.

This CDR3 region has 14 residues. Between the trimmed V and J ends, which lost 8 bases and 8 bases, there was a span of 18 bases. Germline CDR1 is MGHDK and CDR2 is SYGVNS. Method: immunoSEQ multiplex PCR; TCRdb's copy keeps in-frame clones and lacks some. The repertoire includes 350,000 to 450,000 clones, 70% to 90% of them detected once, and less than 4% sits in the top ten. The sample consisted of peripheral blood, taken in a trial of Ad26.COV2.S vaccine versus placebo. The sequence came from a person aged 18-65 years who received the Ad26.COV2.S COVID-19 vaccine or a placebo. This chain uses TRBV25-1 with TRBJ1-4, with D perhaps TRBD1 (5 bases). The CDR3 protein is CASSAGGAEEKLFF. In nucleotides, the CDR3 is TGTGCCAGCTCCGCCGGAGGGGCGGAGGAAAAACTGTTTTTT.